The entry below describes one T cell receptor (beta chain). Its matching antigen is unknown. This sample was taken from a study of immune cell composition in non-small cell lung cancer. For the study at large: Tumours were mainly lung adenocarcinoma or squamous cell carcinoma.

DNA was extracted from unsorted cell suspensions stored frozen. Study-level results: Tumour TCR-beta clonality was not significantly tied to smoking pack-years.

V trimming: 6 bases; J trimming: 2 bases; junction bases outside the gene matches: 9. The CDR3 spans 16 residues. The germline V gene has CDR1 MDHEN and CDR2 SYDVKM. The assay was immunoSEQ multiplex PCR, and TCRdb's table has in-frame clones only and misses some. The sample has 6,400 or so clones, about four fifths seen once. Sequenced material: lung tumor tissue. This TCR came from a human donor with non-small cell lung cancer. The chain couples TRBV28 to TRBJ2-7; 11 bases are a match to TRBD2. The CDR3 DNA follows: TGTGCCAGCAGAGACGGGACTAGCGGATACACCTACGAGCAGTACTTC. It is translated as CASRDGTSGYTYEQYF.